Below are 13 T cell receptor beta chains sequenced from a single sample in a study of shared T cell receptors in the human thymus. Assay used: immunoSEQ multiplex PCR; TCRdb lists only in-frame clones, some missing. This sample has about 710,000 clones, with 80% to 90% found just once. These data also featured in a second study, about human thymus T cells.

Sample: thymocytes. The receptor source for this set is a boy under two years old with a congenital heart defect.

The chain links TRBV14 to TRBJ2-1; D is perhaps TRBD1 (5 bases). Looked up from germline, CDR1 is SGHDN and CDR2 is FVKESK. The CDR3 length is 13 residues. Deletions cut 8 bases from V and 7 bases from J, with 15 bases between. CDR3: CASSKGYRNEQFF. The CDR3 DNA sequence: TGTGCCAGCTCCAAGGGGTACCGGAATGAGCAGTTCTTC.

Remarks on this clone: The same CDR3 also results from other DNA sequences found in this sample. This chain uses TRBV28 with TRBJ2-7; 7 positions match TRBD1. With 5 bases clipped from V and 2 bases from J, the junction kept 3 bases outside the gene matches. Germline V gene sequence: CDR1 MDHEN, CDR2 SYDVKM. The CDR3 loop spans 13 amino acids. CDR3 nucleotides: TGTGCCAGCAGTCGGGACAGACCCTACGAGCAGTACTTC. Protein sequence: CASSRDRPYEQYF.

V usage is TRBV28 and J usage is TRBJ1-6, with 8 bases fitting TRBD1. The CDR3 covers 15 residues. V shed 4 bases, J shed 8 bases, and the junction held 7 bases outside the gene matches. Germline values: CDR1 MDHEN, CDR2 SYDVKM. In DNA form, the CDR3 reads TGTGCCAGCAGTTCCGGACAGGGCGAAGATTCACCCCTCCACTTT. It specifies CASSSGQGEDSPLHF. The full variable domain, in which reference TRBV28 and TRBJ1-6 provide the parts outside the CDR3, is DVKVTQSSRYLVKRTGEKVFLECVQDMDHENMFWYRQDPGLGLRLIYFSYDVKMKEKGDIPEGYSVSREKKERFSLILESASTNQTSMYLCASSSGQGEDSPLHFGNGTRLTVT.

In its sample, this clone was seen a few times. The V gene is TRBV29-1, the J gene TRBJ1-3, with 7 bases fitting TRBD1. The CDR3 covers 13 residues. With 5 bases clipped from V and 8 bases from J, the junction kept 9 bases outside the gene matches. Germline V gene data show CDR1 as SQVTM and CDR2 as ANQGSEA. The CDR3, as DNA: TGCAGCGTTCGTTTCAGAGGACAGGACACCATATATTTT. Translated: CSVRFRGQDTIYF.

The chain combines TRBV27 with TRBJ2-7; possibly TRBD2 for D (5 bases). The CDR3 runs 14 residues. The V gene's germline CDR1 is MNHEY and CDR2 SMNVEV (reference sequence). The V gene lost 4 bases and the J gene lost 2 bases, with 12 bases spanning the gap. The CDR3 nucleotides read TGTGCCAGCAGTTCCGGAGGAAGCGCCTACGAGCAGTACTTC. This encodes CASSSGGSAYEQYF.

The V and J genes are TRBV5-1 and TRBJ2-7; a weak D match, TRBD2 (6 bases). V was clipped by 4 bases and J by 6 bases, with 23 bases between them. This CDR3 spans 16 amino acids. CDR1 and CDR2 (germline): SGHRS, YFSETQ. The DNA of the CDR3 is TGCGCCAGCAGCACCTACCGGGAGAGAGGTCCCGTCGAGCAGTACTTC. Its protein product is CASSTYRERGPVEQYF.

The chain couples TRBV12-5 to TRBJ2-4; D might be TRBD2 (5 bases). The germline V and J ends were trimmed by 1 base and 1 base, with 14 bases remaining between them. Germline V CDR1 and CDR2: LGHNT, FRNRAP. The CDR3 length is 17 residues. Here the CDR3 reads CASGLDKIGLAKNIQYF. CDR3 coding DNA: TGTGCTAGTGGTTTGGACAAAATTGGACTGGCCAAAAACATTCAGTACTTC.

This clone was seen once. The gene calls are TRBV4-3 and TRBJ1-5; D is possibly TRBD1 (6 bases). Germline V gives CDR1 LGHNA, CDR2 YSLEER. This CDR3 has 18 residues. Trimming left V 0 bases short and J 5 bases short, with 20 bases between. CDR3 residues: CASSQDRERGRDDQPQHF. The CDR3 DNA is TGCGCCAGCAGCCAAGACCGAGAGAGGGGGAGGGATGATCAGCCCCAGCATTTT.

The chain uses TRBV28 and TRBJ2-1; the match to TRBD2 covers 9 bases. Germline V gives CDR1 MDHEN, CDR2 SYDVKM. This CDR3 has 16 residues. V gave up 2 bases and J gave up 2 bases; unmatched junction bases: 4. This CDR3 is CASSLGGRDTYNEQFF. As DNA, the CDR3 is TGTGCCAGCAGTTTAGGCGGGAGGGATACCTACAATGAGCAGTTCTTC.

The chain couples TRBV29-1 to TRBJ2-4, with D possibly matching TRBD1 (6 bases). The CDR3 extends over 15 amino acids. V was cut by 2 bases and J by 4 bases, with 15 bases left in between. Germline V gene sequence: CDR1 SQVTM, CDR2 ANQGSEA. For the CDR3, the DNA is TGCAGCGTTGAAAGACGTGGGCAGGGGAAAAACATTCAGTACTTC. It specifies CSVERRGQGKNIQYF. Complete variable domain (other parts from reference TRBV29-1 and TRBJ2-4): SAVISQKPSRDICQRGTSLTIQCQVDSQVTMMFWYRQQPGQSLTLIATANQGSEATYESGFVIDKFPISRPNLTFSTLTVSNMSPEDSSIYLCSVERRGQGKNIQYFGAGTRLSVL.

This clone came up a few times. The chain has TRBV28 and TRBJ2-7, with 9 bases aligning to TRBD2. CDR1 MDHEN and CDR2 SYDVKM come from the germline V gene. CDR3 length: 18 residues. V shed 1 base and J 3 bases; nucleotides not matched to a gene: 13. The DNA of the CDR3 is TGTGCCAGCAGTTTATTTAGCTCGGGCCTAGCGGGACGCTACGAGCAGTACTTC. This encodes CASSLFSSGLAGRYEQYF.

The CDR3, as DNA: TGTGCCACCAGCAGAGGTTCGACAGGGCAAGAGACCCAGTACTTC. This sequence encodes CATSRGSTGQETQYF. The V gene is TRBV15, the J gene TRBJ2-5; 7 nucleotides line up with TRBD1. Germline assignment: CDR1 LNHNV and CDR2 YYDKDF (reference sequence). The CDR3 covers 15 residues. The V segment lost 1 base and the J segment 2 bases; nucleotides outside the gene matches: 4.

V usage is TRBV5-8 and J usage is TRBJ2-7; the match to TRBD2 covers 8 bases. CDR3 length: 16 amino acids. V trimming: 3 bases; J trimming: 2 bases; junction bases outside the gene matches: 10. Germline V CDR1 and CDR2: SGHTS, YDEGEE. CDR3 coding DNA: TGTGCCAGCAGCTCCGGACTAGCCGGGGAGGCCTACGAGCAGTACTTC. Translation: CASSSGLAGEAYEQYF.